This TCR beta chain was sequenced for a study of T-cell memory formation after mild COVID-19. Study-wide background: In these data, TCR clusters were largely donor specific.

TCRdb recomputed calls from the 5' RACE reads with MiXCR, one row per CDR3 protein. The sample has about 450,000 distinct CDR3 sequences; about 22% are singletons. General observations from the study: Contracting clones from day 15 to 85 had balanced CD4/CD8; later expanders favoured CD4+. CD4+ contracting clones lay mainly in CM and EM, CD8+ ones in EMRA. Prior to infection, memory already included some responding clones, suggesting cross-reactive memory joined.

The V end was cut by 4 bases, the J end by 4 bases, with 9 bases between. CDR1 and CDR2 from the germline V gene are SGHKS and YYEKEE (reference sequence). This CDR3 contains 13 residues. This clonotype was counted many times. Its antigen is not identified. The J gene is TRBJ2-1, the V gene TRBV5-5, with D possibly TRBD1 on 5 matching bases. Sequencing input: PBMCs or a T cell subset sorted from them (not recorded which). This sequence was found in an adult woman who had mild COVID-19 (a few samples of this study predate the infection). Cell type and time point are not known. The CDR3: CASSQDMYNEQFF. The DNA for the CDR3 is TGTGCCAGCAGCCAGGACATGTACAATGAGCAGTTCTTC.